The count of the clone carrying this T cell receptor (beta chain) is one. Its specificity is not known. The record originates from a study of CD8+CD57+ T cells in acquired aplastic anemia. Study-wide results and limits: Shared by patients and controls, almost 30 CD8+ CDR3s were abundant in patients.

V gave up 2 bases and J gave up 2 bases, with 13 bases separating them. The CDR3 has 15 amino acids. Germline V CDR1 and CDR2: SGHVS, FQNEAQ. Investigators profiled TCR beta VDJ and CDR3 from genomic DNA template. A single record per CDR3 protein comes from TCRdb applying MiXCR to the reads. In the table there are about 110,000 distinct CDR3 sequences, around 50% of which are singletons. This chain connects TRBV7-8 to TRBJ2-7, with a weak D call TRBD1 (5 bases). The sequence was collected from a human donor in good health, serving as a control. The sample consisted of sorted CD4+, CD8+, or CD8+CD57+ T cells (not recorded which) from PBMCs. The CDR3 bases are TGTGCCAGCAGCTTACGCCCTGACAGAACCTACGAGCAGTACTTC. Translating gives CASSLRPDRTYEQYF.